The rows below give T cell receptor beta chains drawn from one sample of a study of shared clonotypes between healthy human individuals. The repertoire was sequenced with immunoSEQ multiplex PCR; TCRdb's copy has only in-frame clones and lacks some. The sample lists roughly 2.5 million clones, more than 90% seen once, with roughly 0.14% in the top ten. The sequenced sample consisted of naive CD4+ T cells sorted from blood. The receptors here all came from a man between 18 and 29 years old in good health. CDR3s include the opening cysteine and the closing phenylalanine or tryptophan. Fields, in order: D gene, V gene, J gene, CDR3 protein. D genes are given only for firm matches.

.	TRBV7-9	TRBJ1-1	CASREGTEAFF
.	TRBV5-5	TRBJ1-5	CASSFGQSYSNQPQHF
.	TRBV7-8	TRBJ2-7	CASSFSTVPGREQYF
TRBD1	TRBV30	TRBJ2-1	CAWSASGGQGQFF
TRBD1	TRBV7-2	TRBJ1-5	CASSLTDRNSNQPQHF
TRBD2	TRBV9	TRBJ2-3	CASSVAASGGSTDTQYF
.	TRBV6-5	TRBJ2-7	CASQRTVTYEQYF
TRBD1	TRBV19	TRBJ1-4	CASSLQPGTANEKLFF
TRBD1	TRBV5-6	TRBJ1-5	CASSNRGYSNQPQHF
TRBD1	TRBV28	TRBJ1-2	CASTSGGGAGYGYTF
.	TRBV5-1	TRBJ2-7	CASSLEATTYEQYF
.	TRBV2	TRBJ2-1	CASTPRDSSSREQFF
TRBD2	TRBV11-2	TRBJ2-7	CASSLTGTSGYEQYF
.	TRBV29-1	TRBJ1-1	CSAYSRGARNTEAFF
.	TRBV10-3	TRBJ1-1	CAISESSTNTEAFF
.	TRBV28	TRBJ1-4	CASSSPGLGEKLFF
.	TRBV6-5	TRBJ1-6	CASGRQNSPLHF
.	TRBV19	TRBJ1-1	CASSVDRMNTEAFF
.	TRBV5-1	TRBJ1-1	CASSLTLAMNTEAFF
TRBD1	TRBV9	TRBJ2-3	CASSVAHRGDTQYF
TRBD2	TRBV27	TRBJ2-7	CASSLRPGGRAYEQYF
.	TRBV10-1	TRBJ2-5	CASRGTEGETQYF
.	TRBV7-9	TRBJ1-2	CASSRSGGRGYTF
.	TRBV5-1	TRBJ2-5	CASSPRGRGQETQYF
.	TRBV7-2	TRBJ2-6	CASSPRFLLLGSGANVLTF
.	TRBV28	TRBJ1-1	CASSVTHTGNTEAFF
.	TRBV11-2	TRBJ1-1	CASSLDLGYTEAFF
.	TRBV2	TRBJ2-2	CASRTTSLDSGELFF
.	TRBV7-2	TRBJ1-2	CASSSQTLSYGYTF
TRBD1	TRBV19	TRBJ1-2	CASNRQGLNYGYTF
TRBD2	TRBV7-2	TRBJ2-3	CASSTPAGGIADTQYF
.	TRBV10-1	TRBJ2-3	CASSDGTTSTDTQYF
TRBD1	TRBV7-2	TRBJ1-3	CASSTGGTGKGNTIYF
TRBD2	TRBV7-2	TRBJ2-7	CASSLLAAEQYF
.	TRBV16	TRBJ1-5	CAIGEFSNQPQHF
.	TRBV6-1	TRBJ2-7	CASSERIGTLFYEQYF
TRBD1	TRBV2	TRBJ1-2	CARSGTAANYGYTF
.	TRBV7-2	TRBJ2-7	CASTLPPVEQYF
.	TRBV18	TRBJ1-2	CASSPPQGTSYGYTF
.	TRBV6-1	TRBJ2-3	CASSGPADTQYF
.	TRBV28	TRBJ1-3	CASSEHRQGNTIYF
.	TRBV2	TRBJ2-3	CASSDSNTQYF
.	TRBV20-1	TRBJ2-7	CSARDSYEQYF
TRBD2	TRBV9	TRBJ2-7	CASSTGLAGGPTSEQYF
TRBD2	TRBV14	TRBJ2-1	CASSQVDGTGGQFF
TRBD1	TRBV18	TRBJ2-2	CASSLGQANTGELFF
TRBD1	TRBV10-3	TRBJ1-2	CAISESLTGVVGYTF
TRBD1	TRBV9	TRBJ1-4	CASSPRTGGLQEKLFF
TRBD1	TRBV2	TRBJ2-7	CASSGGTAPYEQYF
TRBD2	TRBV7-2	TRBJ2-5	CASSPGGWYQETQYF
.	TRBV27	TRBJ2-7	CASSPRSQAVVDEQYF
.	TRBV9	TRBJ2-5	CASSGGPSQETQYF
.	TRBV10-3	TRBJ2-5	CAISDSLQETQYF
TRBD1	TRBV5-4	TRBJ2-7	CASSLGAGQGFYEQYF